This record covers a single TCR beta chain. Antigen specificity is unknown. The protocol was immunoSEQ multiplex PCR, while the TCRdb copy is restricted to in-frame clones and leaves out a portion. The table includes roughly 60,000 clones, approximately 81% detected once. The entry originates in a study of OX40 agonist ivuxolimab in advanced cancers. Study-level information: An agonistic human IgG2 monoclonal antibody against OX40 (CD134) was given. About 40% of patients had received prior checkpoint inhibitor therapy. Overall study findings and caveats: Low normalized T-cell clonal expansion was also seen in some nonresponders. Antigens targeted by the expanded peripheral T cells were not determined.

Germline V gene lookup returns CDR1 LNHNV and CDR2 YYDKDF (reference sequence). The V end lost 2 bases, the J end lost 3 bases, and 5 bases lay between the germline ends. This CDR3 has 13 residues. The J gene is TRBJ1-5, the V gene TRBV15; D not certain. The source is an adult with an advanced solid tumor such as melanoma, head and neck, liver or kidney cancer. The sequenced sample was CD4+ or CD8+ T cells sorted from blood, obtained in a trial of the OX40 agonist ivuxolimab. The CDR3 protein is CATSRTFNQPQHF. The CDR3 nucleotides are TGTGCCACCAGCAGAACGTTCAATCAGCCCCAGCATTTT.